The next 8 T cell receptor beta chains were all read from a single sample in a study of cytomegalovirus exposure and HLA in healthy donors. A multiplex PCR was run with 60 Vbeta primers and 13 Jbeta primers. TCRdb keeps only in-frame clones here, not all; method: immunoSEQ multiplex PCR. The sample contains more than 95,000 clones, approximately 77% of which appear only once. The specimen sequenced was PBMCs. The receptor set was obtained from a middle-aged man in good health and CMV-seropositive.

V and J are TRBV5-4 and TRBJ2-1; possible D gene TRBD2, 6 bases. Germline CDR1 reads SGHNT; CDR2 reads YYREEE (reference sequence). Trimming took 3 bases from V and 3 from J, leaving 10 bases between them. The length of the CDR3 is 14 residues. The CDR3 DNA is TGTGCCAGCAGCTGGGACTTCGACTACAATGAGCAGTTCTTC. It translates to CASSWDFDYNEQFF. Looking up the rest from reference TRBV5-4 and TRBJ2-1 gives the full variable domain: ETGVTQSPTHLIKTRGQQVTLRCSSQSGHNTVSWYQQALGQGPQFIFQYYREEENGRGNFPPRFSGLQFPNYSSELNVNALELDDSALYLCASSWDFDYNEQFFGPGTRLTVL.

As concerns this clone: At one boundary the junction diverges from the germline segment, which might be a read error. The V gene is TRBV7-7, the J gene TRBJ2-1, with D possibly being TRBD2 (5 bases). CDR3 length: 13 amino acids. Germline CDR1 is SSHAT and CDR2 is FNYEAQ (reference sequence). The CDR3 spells CASSLGLTNEQFF. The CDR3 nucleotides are TGTGCTAGCAGCCTAGGACTGACCAATGAGCAGTTCTTC.

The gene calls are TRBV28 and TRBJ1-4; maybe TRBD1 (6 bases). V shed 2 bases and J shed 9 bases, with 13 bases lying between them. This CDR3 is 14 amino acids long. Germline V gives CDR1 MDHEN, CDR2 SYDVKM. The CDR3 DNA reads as TGTGCCAGCAGTTTACAACAGGGTTTTAAAAAACTGTTTTTT. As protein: CASSLQQGFKKLFF.

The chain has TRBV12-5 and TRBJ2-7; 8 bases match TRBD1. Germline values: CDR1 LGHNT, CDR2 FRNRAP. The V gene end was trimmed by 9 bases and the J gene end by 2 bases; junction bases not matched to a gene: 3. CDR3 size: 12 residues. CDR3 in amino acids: CARDREPYEQYF. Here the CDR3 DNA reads TGTGCTAGGGACAGGGAGCCCTACGAGCAGTACTTC.

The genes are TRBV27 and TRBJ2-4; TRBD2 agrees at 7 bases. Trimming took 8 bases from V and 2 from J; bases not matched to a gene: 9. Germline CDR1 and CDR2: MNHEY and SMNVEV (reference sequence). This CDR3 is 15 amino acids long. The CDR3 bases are TGTGCCAGCGAACCCCGGGGGGTACCCAAAAACATTCAGTACTTC. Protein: CASEPRGVPKNIQYF.

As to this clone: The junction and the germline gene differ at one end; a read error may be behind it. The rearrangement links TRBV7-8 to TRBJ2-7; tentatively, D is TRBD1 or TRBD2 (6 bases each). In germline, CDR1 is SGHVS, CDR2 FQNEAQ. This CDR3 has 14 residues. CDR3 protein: CASCLGGGNYEQYF. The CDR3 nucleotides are TGTGCCAGCTGCTTAGGGGGAGGCAACTACGAGCAGTACTTC.

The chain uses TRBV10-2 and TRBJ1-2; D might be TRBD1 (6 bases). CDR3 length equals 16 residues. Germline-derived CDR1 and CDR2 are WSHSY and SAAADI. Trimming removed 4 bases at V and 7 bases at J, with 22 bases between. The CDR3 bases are TGCGCCAGCAGTGTGGCAGGGGCCCCGGTTGCCGTTGGCTACACCTTC. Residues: CASSVAGAPVAVGYTF.

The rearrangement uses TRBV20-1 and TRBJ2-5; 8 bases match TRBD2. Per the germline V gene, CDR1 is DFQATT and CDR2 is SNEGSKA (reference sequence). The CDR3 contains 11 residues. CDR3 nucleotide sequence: TGCTCCAAAGCGGGGGAAGAGACCCAGTACTTC. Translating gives CSKAGEETQYF.